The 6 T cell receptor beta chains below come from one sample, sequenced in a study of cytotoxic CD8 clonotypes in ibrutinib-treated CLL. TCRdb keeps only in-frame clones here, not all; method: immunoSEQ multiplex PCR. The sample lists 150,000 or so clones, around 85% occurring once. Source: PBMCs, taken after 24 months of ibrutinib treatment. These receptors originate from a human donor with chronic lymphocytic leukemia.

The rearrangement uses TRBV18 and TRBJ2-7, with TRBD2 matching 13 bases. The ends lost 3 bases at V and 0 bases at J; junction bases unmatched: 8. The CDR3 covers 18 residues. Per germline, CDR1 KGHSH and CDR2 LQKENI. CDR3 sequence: CASSPRGLAGKSSYEQYF. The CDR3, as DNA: TGTGCCAGCTCACCGCGGGGACTAGCGGGAAAGAGCTCCTACGAGCAGTACTTC.

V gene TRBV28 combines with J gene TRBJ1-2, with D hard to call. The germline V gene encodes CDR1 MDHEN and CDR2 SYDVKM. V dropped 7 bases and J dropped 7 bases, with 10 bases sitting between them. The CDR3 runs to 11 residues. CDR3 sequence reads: CASTSIAGYTF. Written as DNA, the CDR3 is TGTGCCAGCACCTCGATTGCTGGCTACACCTTC.

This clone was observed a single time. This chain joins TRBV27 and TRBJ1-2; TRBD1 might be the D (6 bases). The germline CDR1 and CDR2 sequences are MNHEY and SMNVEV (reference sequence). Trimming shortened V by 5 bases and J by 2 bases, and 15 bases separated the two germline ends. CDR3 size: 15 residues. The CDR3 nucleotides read TGTGCCAGCAGTCCATCGGGGGCAGGGAACTATGGCTACACCTTC. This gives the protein CASSPSGAGNYGYTF.

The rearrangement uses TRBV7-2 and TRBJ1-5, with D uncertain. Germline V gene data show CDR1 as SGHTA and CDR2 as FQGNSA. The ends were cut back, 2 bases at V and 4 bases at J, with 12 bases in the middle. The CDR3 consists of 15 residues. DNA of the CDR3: TGTGCCAGCAGCTTAACTAAGGGTTGGAATCAGCCCCAGCATTTT. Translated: CASSLTKGWNQPQHF.

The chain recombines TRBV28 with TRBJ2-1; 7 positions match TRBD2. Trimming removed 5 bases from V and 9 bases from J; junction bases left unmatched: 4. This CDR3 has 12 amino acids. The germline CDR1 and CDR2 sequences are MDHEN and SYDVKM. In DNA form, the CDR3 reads TGTGCCAGCAGTACAGGCGGGGGTGAGCAGTTCTTC. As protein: CASSTGGGEQFF.

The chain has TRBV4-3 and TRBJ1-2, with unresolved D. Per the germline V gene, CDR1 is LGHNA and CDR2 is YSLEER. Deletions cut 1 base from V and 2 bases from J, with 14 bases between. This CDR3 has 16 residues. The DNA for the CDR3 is TGCGCCAGCAGCCAAGCTTTAGGGCTCGGAAACTATGGCTACACCTTC. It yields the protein CASSQALGLGNYGYTF.